Below, 5 T cell receptor beta chains from the same sample are listed, as sequenced in a study of cytomegalovirus exposure and HLA in healthy donors (TCRdb year 2017). The library was generated by the immunoSEQ multiplex PCR assay. For the multiplex PCR, a mixture combining 60 forward primers for TCR Vbeta segments and 13 reverse primers for TCR Jbeta segments was used. Imported from immuneACCESS, the table was reduced by TCRdb to in-frame sequences with V and J called. These copies leave out some clones; in studies compared against another copy, an unresolved V gene accounts for under half, and the cause of the remainder is not known. This sample has 100,000 or so clones in its table, and 74% of those were observed once. The leading ten clones occupy just over 2% of the sample. Sample: PBMCs. All receptors derive from a human donor in good health.

This chain links TRBV5-1 with TRBJ2-7; 7 bases line up with TRBD1. CDR3 length equals 16 residues. The junction had 10 bases not matched to a gene; V was cut back by 4 bases and J by 0 bases. Germline CDR1 and CDR2: SGHRS and YFSETQ. This CDR3 reads CASSPSGTAVSYEQYF. The CDR3 nucleotides read TGCGCCAGCAGCCCATCCGGGACAGCCGTCTCCTACGAGCAGTACTTC.

V usage is TRBV10-3 and J usage is TRBJ2-7; 9 positions agree with TRBD1. CDR1 ENHRY and CDR2 SYGVKD come from the germline V gene. The CDR3 has 15 residues. V was pared by 6 bases and J by 4 bases, with 10 bases of the junction left unmatched. The CDR3 region is CAISEPGQGSYEQYF. For the CDR3, the DNA is TGTGCCATCAGCGAACCGGGACAGGGTTCTTACGAGCAGTACTTC.

Comment on this clone: Other DNA sequences within the sample encode an identical CDR3. The chain recombines TRBV6-1 with TRBJ2-1; 8 bases agree with TRBD2. CDR3 length: 15 residues. CDR1 is MNHNS, CDR2 SASEGT, per germline. Trimming cost V 3 bases and J 9 bases; bases outside gene matches: 10. In DNA form, the CDR3 reads TGTGCCAGCAGTGATTGGACGGGGGGGCGAGGTGAGCAGTTCTTC. This codes for CASSDWTGGRGEQFF.

J is TRBJ1-1 and V is TRBV7-2; 7 bases match TRBD1. The V and J ends lost 4 bases and 4 bases, in that order; junction bases with no gene match: 6. CDR1 is SGHTA, CDR2 FQGNSA, per germline. There are 14 residues in the CDR3. The CDR3 loop is CASSSNRGATEAFF. For the CDR3, the DNA is TGTGCCAGCAGCTCTAACAGGGGAGCCACTGAAGCTTTCTTT.

This rearrangement joins TRBV19 to TRBJ2-1; 8 nucleotides agree with TRBD2. V was pared by 3 bases and J by 2 bases, with 6 bases of the junction left unmatched. CDR1 is LNHDA, CDR2 SQIVND, per germline (reference sequence). This CDR3 has 16 residues. CDR3 bases: TGTGCCAGTAGTATCCAACTGGGACTAGCCTACAATGAGCAGTTCTTC. It specifies CASSIQLGLAYNEQFF.